Listed below are T cell receptor beta chains from one sample, sequenced in a study of shared clonotypes between healthy human individuals. Profiled with immunoSEQ multiplex PCR; TCRdb holds only in-frame clones, not every one. The repertoire holds approximately 1.1 million clones, with approximately 78% as singletons. Material for sequencing was memory CD4+ T cells from PBMCs. Every receptor here comes from a man aged 18 to 35 in good health. Some clones in this sample may be carry-over from other donors' samples. The CDR3 runs from the conserved cysteine through the conserved F or W. The D gene is left open where the match is weak. Only part of the rows carry a size: once, few, many, or a class if the clone is expanded.

v_gene: TRBV5-1; j_gene: TRBJ2-1; abundance: NA; d_gene: TRBD1; CDR3nt: TGCGCCAGCAGCTTGGGGACAGGGGGCTTCAATGAGCAGTTCTTC; CDR3aa: CASSLGTGGFNEQFF
v_gene: TRBV29-1; j_gene: TRBJ2-3; abundance: NA; d_gene: TRBD2; CDR3nt: TGCAGCATCGGACCGGGAGGCCTCACAGATACGCAGTATTTT; CDR3aa: CSIGPGGLTDTQYF
v_gene: TRBV6-5; j_gene: TRBJ2-5; abundance: once; d_gene: NA; CDR3nt: TGTGCCAGCAGTTTGACCCACGGGACCCAGTACTTC; CDR3aa: CASSLTHGTQYF
v_gene: TRBV6-6; j_gene: TRBJ1-2; abundance: NA; d_gene: NA; CDR3nt: TGTGCCAGCAGCCTTGACGGGCCTGCTTATGGCTACACCTTC; CDR3aa: CASSLDGPAYGYTF
v_gene: TRBV6-1; j_gene: TRBJ1-2; abundance: NA; d_gene: TRBD1; CDR3nt: TGTGCCAGCAGACCGGGACAGGGCTCCTATGGCTACACCTTC; CDR3aa: CASRPGQGSYGYTF
v_gene: TRBV5-1; j_gene: TRBJ2-1; abundance: NA; d_gene: NA; CDR3nt: TGCGCCAGCAGCTTATCGGGGGGCGACTTGAATGAGCAGTTCTTC; CDR3aa: CASSLSGGDLNEQFF
v_gene: TRBV30; j_gene: TRBJ2-5; abundance: NA; d_gene: NA; CDR3nt: TGTGCCTGGAGTCCAGCACAAGAGACCCAGTACTTC; CDR3aa: CAWSPAQETQYF
v_gene: TRBV28; j_gene: TRBJ2-7; abundance: NA; d_gene: TRBD1; CDR3nt: TGTGCCAGCAGTTTTCCGGGACAGGGGAAGAGCTCCTACGAGCAGTACTTC; CDR3aa: CASSFPGQGKSSYEQYF
v_gene: TRBV10-3; j_gene: TRBJ2-7; abundance: NA; d_gene: NA; CDR3nt: TGTGCCATCAGTGAGTCGGGGGACGAGCAGTACTTC; CDR3aa: CAISESGDEQYF
v_gene: TRBV7-3; j_gene: TRBJ2-3; abundance: NA; d_gene: NA; CDR3nt: TGTGCCAGCAGCTTCAATCTTGTGTCAGATACGCAGTATTTT; CDR3aa: CASSFNLVSDTQYF
v_gene: TRBV5-1; j_gene: TRBJ2-2; abundance: NA; d_gene: NA; CDR3nt: TGCGCCAGCAGCTGGACGGTGAACACCGGGGAGCTGTTTTTT; CDR3aa: CASSWTVNTGELFF
v_gene: TRBV28; j_gene: TRBJ2-1; abundance: many; d_gene: NA; CDR3nt: TGTGCCACGGGACTCCACAATGAGCAGTTCTTC; CDR3aa: CATGLHNEQFF
v_gene: TRBV28; j_gene: TRBJ1-5; abundance: NA; d_gene: NA; CDR3nt: TGTGCCAGCAGTTTCCACGACAGAGGGGCTCAGCATTTT; CDR3aa: CASSFHDRGAQHF
v_gene: TRBV18; j_gene: TRBJ2-7; abundance: NA; d_gene: NA; CDR3nt: TGTGCCAGCTCCCCTCCATCCTACGAGCAGTACTTC; CDR3aa: CASSPPSYEQYF
v_gene: TRBV2; j_gene: TRBJ2-7; abundance: NA; d_gene: NA; CDR3nt: TGTGCCAGCAAGAGGGACGACTACGAGCAGTACTTC; CDR3aa: CASKRDDYEQYF
v_gene: TRBV19; j_gene: TRBJ2-1; abundance: NA; d_gene: NA; CDR3nt: TGTGCCAGTAGTCTGGGGGGTTACAATGAGCAGTTCTTC; CDR3aa: CASSLGGYNEQFF
v_gene: TRBV5-4; j_gene: TRBJ2-5; abundance: NA; d_gene: NA; CDR3nt: TGTGCCAGCAGCGAAGACAGCCACGGGACCCAGTACTTC; CDR3aa: CASSEDSHGTQYF
v_gene: TRBV7-6; j_gene: TRBJ2-1; abundance: once; d_gene: TRBD1; CDR3nt: TGTGCCAGCAGCTCGGGACAGGGATCCTACAATGAGCAGTTCTTC; CDR3aa: CASSSGQGSYNEQFF
v_gene: TRBV4-3; j_gene: TRBJ1-2; abundance: NA; d_gene: TRBD1; CDR3nt: TGCGCCAGCAGCCCCGGGACAGGGGTATTCTACACCTTC; CDR3aa: CASSPGTGVFYTF
v_gene: TRBV10-3; j_gene: TRBJ2-5; abundance: NA; d_gene: TRBD2; CDR3nt: TGTGCCATCAGGGGGGCTAGCGGGCTACAAGAGACCCAGTACTTC; CDR3aa: CAIRGASGLQETQYF
v_gene: TRBV13; j_gene: TRBJ1-2; abundance: few; d_gene: TRBD1; CDR3nt: TGTGCCAGCAGCTTAGGCCCAGGGGGCGGGTATGGCTACACCTTC; CDR3aa: CASSLGPGGGYGYTF
v_gene: TRBV11-2; j_gene: TRBJ2-7; abundance: many; d_gene: TRBD2; CDR3nt: TGTGCCAGCAGCTTAGGGCGGGAGGGCCCTCGGTACGAGCAGTACTTC; CDR3aa: CASSLGREGPRYEQYF
v_gene: TRBV28; j_gene: TRBJ2-6; abundance: many; d_gene: NA; CDR3nt: TGTGCCAGCAGCCTTGCTCGCTCTGGGGCCAACGTCCTGACTTTC; CDR3aa: CASSLARSGANVLTF
v_gene: TRBV11-3; j_gene: TRBJ2-7; abundance: NA; d_gene: NA; CDR3nt: TGTGCCAGCAGCTCCGAGGTTGGGCGCGAGCAGTACTTC; CDR3aa: CASSSEVGREQYF
v_gene: TRBV19; j_gene: TRBJ2-5; abundance: NA; d_gene: NA; CDR3nt: TGTGCCAGTAGTATGAGGGGACTGGCCGTCGAGACCCAGTACTTC; CDR3aa: CASSMRGLAVETQYF
v_gene: TRBV5-1; j_gene: TRBJ1-3; abundance: NA; d_gene: NA; CDR3nt: TGCGCCAGCAGCTTTGGTAGGGCTGACTCTGGAAACACCATATATTTT; CDR3aa: CASSFGRADSGNTIYF